This TCR beta chain was captured by sequencing in a study of T-cell memory formation after mild COVID-19 (dated by TCRdb to the early 2020s). For context, the study as a whole: TCR sequence clusters from the two donors were found to be largely donor specific. Longitudinal TCRalpha and TCRbeta repertoire sequencing tracked T-cell clones expanding and contracting after mild COVID-19 in a couple of donors. Two young, previously healthy adult volunteers, one female and one male, were included in the cohort.

The sample was run on an Illumina NovaSeq 6000. cDNA libraries for TCRalpha and TCRbeta were prepared by 5'RACE using constant-segment primers, with sample barcodes and unique molecular identifiers added. RNA was extracted from every sample with Trizol reagent. The libraries were amplified in two PCR steps, and the second step added a second sample barcode and Illumina TruSeq adapters. The libraries were sequenced on an Illumina NovaSeq using 2 x 150 bp paired-end reads. Processing in the source paper ran as follows. Reads were demultiplexed and collapsed into UMI-guided consensus sequences with migec v1.2.7. Using mixcr v2.1.11, the UMI consensuses were aligned to TRA and TRB V and J templates and assembled into clonotypes. A clonotype was counted as expanded or contracted only if both edgeR and NoisET called the change significant, with noise models trained on biological replicates. For edgeR calls, the cutoffs were a false discovery rate-adjusted p below 0.01 and a log2 fold-change threshold of 1. As an exploratory analysis of dynamics, max-normalized trajectories of the 1000 most abundant clonotypes were examined by PCA with hierarchical clustering. The CD4 or CD8 phenotype of responding clones was assigned using the separately sequenced CD4+ and CD8+ repertoires. Using fastp trimming at Q25 and MiXCR clonotype assembly, TCRdb reanalyzed the public sequencing data and kept in-frame beta chains. When rows share a CDR3 protein, they turn into one entry using the most common DNA and genes. TCRdb's processing, not the study's, gives the V and J calls here. The sample contains 180,000 or so distinct CDR3 sequences, roughly 11% of them found a single time. The ten largest clonotypes hold roughly 3.8% of the sample.

With regard to this clonotype: The clone's antigen remains unknown. Base qualities are missing; no much larger clone stands one base away.

The paper's findings and limits, for the study overall: The study included only a couple of mild cases, and larger cohorts that include severe cases with pre-infection samples were judged to be necessary. From day 15 to 85, contracting clones showed balanced CD4/CD8 phenotypes, whereas a second wave of clones that expanded from day 15 to 37 leaned towards CD4+. Contracting CD4+ clones appeared mostly in the CM and EM memory subsets, whereas CD8+ clones were enriched in EMRA. Some responding clones were detected in pre-infection memory, which suggested that pre-existing cross-reactive memory T cells had joined the SARS-CoV-2 response. Whether the second-wave clones peaking on day 37 were SARS-CoV-2 specific was not confirmed.

The CDR3, cysteine through phenylalanine, is 14 amino acids long. Solely the CDR3 DNA is kept, with 42 bases framed from the first base. The CDR1 and CDR2 encoded by the germline V gene (reference sequence) are DFQATT and SNEGSKA. Ficoll-Paque density gradient centrifugation was used to isolate PBMCs. The sequence is built from TRBV20-1 and TRBJ2-1; a stretch of 7 junction bases matches TRBD2. The material sequenced was PBMCs or a T cell subset sorted from them (not recorded which). The receptor was isolated from a man aged 18 to 30 who had mild COVID-19 (a few samples of this study predate the infection). The sample titles of this study are shuffled in the database, so cell type and time point are left out; the donor was told from shared clones. The CDR3 in this case is CTLTAGGMGNEQFF. The bases are TGCACTCTAACAGCCGGGGGGATGGGGAATGAGCAGTTCTTC.